The next 16 T cell receptor beta chains were all read from a single sample in a study of cytomegalovirus exposure and HLA in healthy donors. The PCR had 60 Vbeta and 13 Jbeta primers. Sequenced by immunoSEQ multiplex PCR; TCRdb stores in-frame clones only, minus some. The sample consists of around 140,000 clones, approximately 80% of them appearing once. The material sequenced was PBMCs. Receptors were obtained from a man over 45 in good health and CMV-seronegative.

The genes are TRBV18 and TRBJ2-7; TRBD1 agrees at 7 bases. Trimming took 5 bases from V and 6 from J; bases not matched to a gene: 16. CDR1 and CDR2 from the germline V gene are KGHSH and LQKENI. The CDR3 spans 16 residues. CDR3 sequence reads: CASSFKPPRQGTEQYF. As DNA, the CDR3 is TGTGCCAGCTCATTCAAACCTCCGAGACAGGGAACCGAGCAGTACTTC.

The V and J genes are TRBV6-1 and TRBJ1-1; 9 nucleotides agree with TRBD1. Germline CDR1 is MNHNS and CDR2 is SASEGT. The CDR3 is 14 residues long. With V trimmed by 9 bases and J by 1 base, 6 bases remained unmatched. CDR3 loop: CARNRGRGNTEAFF. DNA of the CDR3: TGTGCCAGAAACAGGGGGCGGGGGAACACTGAAGCTTTCTTT.

The chain is built from TRBV6-5 and TRBJ2-7; D gene unclear. Trimming pared 6 bases from V and 3 bases from J, leaving 12 bases between. Germline-derived CDR1 and CDR2 are MNHEY and SVGAGI. CDR3 size: 13 residues. CDR3 region: CASSSALLYEQYF. Written as DNA, the CDR3 is TGTGCCAGCAGCTCTGCATTACTCTACGAGCAGTACTTC.

This clone is a singleton in its sample. J is TRBJ1-3 and V is TRBV28; no definite D call. V was pared by 8 bases and J by 1 base, with 12 bases between. Per germline, CDR1 MDHEN and CDR2 SYDVKM. The CDR3 runs to 14 residues. CDR3: CASFSRGSGNTIYF. The CDR3 region has the DNA TGTGCCAGCTTTTCCCGGGGATCTGGAAACACCATATATTTT.

The chain links TRBV28 to TRBJ2-7; 8 positions agree with TRBD2. CDR1 is MDHEN and CDR2 is SYDVKM in the germline V gene. CDR3 length: 14 amino acids. V shed 1 base, J shed 4 bases, and the junction held 3 bases outside the gene matches. CDR3 in DNA: TGTGCCAGCAGTTTATTGCGGGGGGCTTACGAGCAGTACTTC. Translation: CASSLLRGAYEQYF.

V is TRBV5-1 and J is TRBJ2-7; D unresolved. The CDR3 consists of 14 residues. V lost 5 bases, J lost 0 bases, and 12 bases lay in between. CDR1 and CDR2 from the germline V gene are SGHRS and YFSETQ. CDR3: CASRAEVSSYEQYF. The CDR3 nucleotides are TGCGCCAGCAGGGCTGAGGTAAGCTCCTACGAGCAGTACTTC.

CDR3: CASSPRDNSYGYTF. CDR3 bases: TGCGCCAGTAGCCCCCGGGACAATTCTTATGGCTACACCTTC. This chain uses TRBV5-1 with TRBJ1-2, with D possibly TRBD1 on 6 matching bases. Per germline, CDR1 SGHRS and CDR2 YFSETQ. Deletions cut 8 bases from V and 5 bases from J, with 19 bases between. The CDR3 totals 14 residues. Based on the CDR3 plus reference TRBV5-1 and TRBJ1-2, the full variable domain is KAGVTQTPRYLIKTRGQQVTLSCSPISGHRSVSWYQQTPGQGLQFLFEYFSETQRNKGNFPGRFSGRQFSNSRSEMNVSTLELGDSALYLCASSPRDNSYGYTFGSGTRLTVV.

V gene TRBV6-1 combines with J gene TRBJ1-2; TRBD1 matches 7 bases. From germline, CDR1 is MNHNS and CDR2 SASEGT. The CDR3 consists of 16 residues. V dropped 2 bases and J dropped 3; count of bases not matched to a gene: 9. The CDR3 sequence is CASSERTGTADYGYTF. The CDR3 DNA is TGTGCCAGCAGTGAACGTACCGGGACAGCGGACTATGGCTACACCTTC.

J is TRBJ2-2 and V is TRBV11-2, with 7 bases aligning to TRBD2. Germline CDR1 and CDR2: SGHAT and FQNNGV. V lost 4 bases and J lost 7; bases outside the gene matches: 15. CDR3 size: 17 residues. The CDR3 loop reads CASSWGGYRPSGGELFF. The CDR3, as DNA: TGTGCCAGCAGCTGGGGGGGGTACAGACCCTCCGGCGGGGAGCTGTTTTTT. Combining the CDR3 with reference TRBV11-2 and TRBJ2-2 gives the whole variable domain EAGVAQSPRYKIIEKRQSVAFWCNPISGHATLYWYQQILGQGPKLLIQFQNNGVVDDSQLPKDRFSAERLKGVDSTLKIQPAKLEDSAVYLCASSWGGYRPSGGELFFGEGSRLTVL.

The J gene is TRBJ2-3, the V gene TRBV19, with TRBD2 matching over 9 bases. With V trimmed by 3 bases and J by 3 bases, 16 bases remained unmatched. Germline V gene lookup returns CDR1 LNHDA and CDR2 SQIVND (reference sequence). The CDR3 is made up of 19 amino acids. CDR3 sequence reads: CASSIQGLAGPTSTDTQYF. CDR3 bases: TGTGCCAGTAGTATCCAGGGGCTAGCGGGACCCACATCAACAGATACGCAGTATTTT.

The chain links TRBV6-1 to TRBJ1-5; TRBD1 matches at 7 bases. The CDR3 covers 17 residues. Germline V CDR1 and CDR2: MNHNS, SASEGT. V dropped 2 bases and J dropped 2; count of bases not matched to a gene: 9. The CDR3 loop reads CASSERGQAAGNQPQHF. DNA of the CDR3: TGTGCCAGCAGTGAAAGAGGACAGGCGGCGGGCAATCAGCCCCAGCATTTT.

This clone was seen a few times. The chain has TRBV28 and TRBJ1-4, with unresolved D. The CDR3 is made up of 14 amino acids. CDR1 is MDHEN, CDR2 SYDVKM, per germline. V was pared by 3 bases and J by 8 bases, with 13 bases between. DNA of the CDR3: TGTGCCAGCAGTTTGTTACAGTCCCGAGAAAAACTGTTTTTT. Translating gives CASSLLQSREKLFF.

The chain joins TRBV6-5 to TRBJ1-3, with D unclear. V was trimmed by 6 bases and J by 3 bases, leaving 9 bases between them. This CDR3 is built from 13 residues. The germline V gene has CDR1 MNHEY and CDR2 SVGAGI. The CDR3 reads CASRDFLGNTIYF. The CDR3 DNA sequence: TGTGCCAGCAGGGACTTTCTTGGAAACACCATATATTTT.

The chain links TRBV6-1 to TRBJ2-7; TRBD1 aligns across 7 bases. CDR3 length: 16 residues. Germline V gives CDR1 MNHNS, CDR2 SASEGT. V gave up 3 bases and J gave up 2 bases; unmatched junction bases: 10. CDR3 sequence reads: CASSDMGTANPYEQYF. The CDR3, as DNA: TGTGCCAGCAGTGATATGGGGACAGCCAACCCCTACGAGCAGTACTTC.

The chain uses TRBV7-9 and TRBJ2-3; unclear D gene. V lost 5 bases and J lost 2, with 20 bases in between. This CDR3 spans 17 amino acids. Germline V CDR1 and CDR2: SEHNR, FQNEAQ (reference sequence). CDR3 DNA: TGTGCCAGCAGCCCCCCCCGCGTCATGAGCCCCACAGATACGCAGTATTTT. It specifies CASSPPRVMSPTDTQYF.

This sequence joins TRBV6-6 and TRBJ2-4, with 8 nucleotides matching TRBD2. Germline CDR1 and CDR2: MNHNY and SVGAGI (reference sequence). J gave up 7 bases and V 5 bases, and 13 bases lay outside the gene matches. This CDR3 contains 16 residues. The CDR3 DNA follows: TGTGCCAGCAGTCCCCCTCGGACTAGCAGTTCGAACATTCAGTACTTC. This translates into CASSPPRTSSSNIQYF.